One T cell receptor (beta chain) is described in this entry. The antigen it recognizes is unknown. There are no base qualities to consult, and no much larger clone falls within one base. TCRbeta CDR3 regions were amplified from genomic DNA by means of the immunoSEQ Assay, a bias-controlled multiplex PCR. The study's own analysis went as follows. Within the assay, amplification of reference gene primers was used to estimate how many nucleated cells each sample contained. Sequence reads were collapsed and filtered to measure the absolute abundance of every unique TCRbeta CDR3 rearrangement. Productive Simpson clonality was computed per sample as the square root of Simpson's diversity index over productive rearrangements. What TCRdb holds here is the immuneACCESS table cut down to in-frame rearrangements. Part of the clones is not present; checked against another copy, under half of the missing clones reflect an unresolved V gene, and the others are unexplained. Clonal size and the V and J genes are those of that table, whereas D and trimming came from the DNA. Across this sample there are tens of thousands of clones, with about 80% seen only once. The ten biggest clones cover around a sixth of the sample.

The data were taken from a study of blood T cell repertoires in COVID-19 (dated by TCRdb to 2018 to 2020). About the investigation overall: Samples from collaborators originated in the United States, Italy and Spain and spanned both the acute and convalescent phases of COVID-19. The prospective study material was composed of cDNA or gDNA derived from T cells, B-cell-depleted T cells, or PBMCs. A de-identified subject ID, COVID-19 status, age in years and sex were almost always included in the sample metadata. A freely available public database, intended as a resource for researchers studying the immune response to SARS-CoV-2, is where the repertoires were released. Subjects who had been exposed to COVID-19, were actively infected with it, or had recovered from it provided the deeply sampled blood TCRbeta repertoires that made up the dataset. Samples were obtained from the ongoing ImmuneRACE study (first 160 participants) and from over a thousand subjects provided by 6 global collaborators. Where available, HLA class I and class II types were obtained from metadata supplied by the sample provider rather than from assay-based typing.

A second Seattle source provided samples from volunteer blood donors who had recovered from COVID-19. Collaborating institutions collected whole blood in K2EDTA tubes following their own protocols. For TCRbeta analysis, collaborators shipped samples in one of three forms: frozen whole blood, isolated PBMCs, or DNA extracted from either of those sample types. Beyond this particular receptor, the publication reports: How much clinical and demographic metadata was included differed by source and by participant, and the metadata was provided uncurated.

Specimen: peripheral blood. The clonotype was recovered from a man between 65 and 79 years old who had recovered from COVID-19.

The CDR3 protein sequence reads: CASTRGTGPTLNYGYTF. Read as DNA, the sequence is TGTGCCAGTACCAGGGGGACAGGGCCCACTTTAAACTATGGCTACACCTTC. The V and J genes are TRBV19 and TRBJ1-2, and 9 bases in between align with TRBD1. CDR3 length: 17 amino acids, cysteine to phenylalanine. Only the CDR3 DNA stays, 51 bases, in frame from base 1. The junction shows trimming of 7 bases on V and 2 bases on J, and the gene matches do not reach 14 bases of it. Taken from the germline V gene (reference sequence), the CDR1 and CDR2 loops are LNHDA and SQIVND.